This T cell receptor (beta chain) was captured by sequencing in a study of blood T cell repertoires in COVID-19. The overall study: Sample material is recorded as cDNA or gDNA derived from T cells, B-cell-depleted T cells, or PBMCs.

The CDR3 has 15 residues. V lost 1 base and J lost 8; bases outside the gene matches: 8. Germline-derived CDR1 and CDR2 are MGHRA and YSYEKL. This clone appeared many times. In the authors' methods: Nucleated cell counts were estimated from reference gene primer amplification. Measured with immunoSEQ multiplex PCR; TCRdb has only the in-frame clones, and not every one. From that table come the V and J calls and clone size; the DNA was used to work out D and trimming. The sample records about 280,000 clones, 85% being singletons. Source material: peripheral blood. The chain is built from TRBV4-1 and TRBJ1-1, with 9 bases lining up with TRBD1. This receptor was obtained from a human donor in a cohort sampled during active COVID-19. The CDR3 here is CASSQVPGTGLEAFF. CDR3 bases: TGCGCCAGCAGCCAAGTTCCCGGGACAGGGTTGGAAGCTTTCTTT.